The 9 T cell receptor beta chains listed next were all sequenced from one sample in a study of molecular identifiers for immune sequencing clone quantification (dated by TCRdb to about 2018). The protocol used for the library was PCR. The sequencer was an Illumina HiSeq 4000. TCRdb reprocessed the public reads (quality trimming at Q25 with fastp, clone calling with MiXCR) and kept in-frame beta chains. When rows share a CDR3 protein, they turn into one entry using the most common DNA and genes. This sample is represented by 65,000 or so distinct CDR3 sequences; about 18% of them were singletons. Roughly 1.5% of the sample is taken by the ten largest. The sequenced sample consisted of naive CD8+ T cells from blood, with Jurkat cell RNA spiked in. Reading the label with the study, this specimen's cell subset or site is: FACS-sorted CD8+CD4-CCR7+CD45RA+ naive T cells. The receptors stem from a human donor in good health. Some libraries in this study had Jurkat cell RNA spiked in.

The V and J genes are TRBV7-9 and TRBJ2-7; tentatively, D is TRBD2 (7 bases). V was cut by 2 bases and J by 9 bases, with 20 bases left in between. The CDR3 is 15 amino acids. Looked up from germline, CDR1 is SEHNR and CDR2 is FQNEAQ (reference sequence). In nucleotides, the CDR3 is TGTGCCAGCAGCTTAAAAACAGGGTTAACGGGAGGGCAGTACTTC. Its translation: CASSLKTGLTGGQYF.

The V gene is TRBV5-8, the J gene TRBJ1-5, with TRBD1 identical over 7 bases. This CDR3 is built from 15 residues. Trimming took 4 bases from V and 5 from J; bases not matched to a gene: 9. Germline V gene lookup returns CDR1 SGHTS and CDR2 YDEGEE. The CDR3 reads CASSQNQGGHQPQHF. The CDR3 coding sequence is TGTGCCAGCAGCCAGAACCAGGGGGGCCATCAGCCCCAGCATTTT.

Points on this clonotype: One junction end does not reproduce the germline sequence, and a read error may be involved. The genes are TRBV7-6 and TRBJ1-4; unclear D gene. Looked up from germline, CDR1 is SGHVS and CDR2 is FNYEAQ. This CDR3 region has 16 residues. The CDR3 sequence is CASSLAPPAANEKLLF. In nucleotides, the CDR3 is TGTGCCAGCAGCTTAGCCCCACCCGCGGCTAATGAAAAACTGCTTTTT.

This clonotype was seen many times. The chain has TRBV6-4 and TRBJ2-7, with D maybe TRBD2 (5 bases). Germline-derived CDR1 and CDR2 are MRHNA and SNTAGT. The CDR3 extends over 13 amino acids. V shed 3 bases and J shed 5 bases, with 11 bases lying between them. The chain's CDR3 is CASSEGRGHEQYF. CDR3 in DNA: TGTGCCAGCAGTGAAGGAAGAGGGCACGAGCAGTACTTC.

This clonotype was counted only a few times. The J gene is TRBJ1-2, the V gene TRBV5-6; D is ambiguous. Germline V gene lookup returns CDR1 SGHDT and CDR2 YYEEEE. V was clipped by 2 bases and J by 5 bases, with 10 bases between them. This CDR3 comprises 13 residues. The CDR3 loop is CASSFSGPYGYTF. Here the CDR3 DNA reads TGTGCCAGCAGCTTTTCAGGCCCTTATGGCTACACCTTC.

This clonotype was counted ten times or more. This sequence joins TRBV6-2 or TRBV6-3 and TRBJ2-2; D uncertain. Germline CDR1 reads MNHEY; CDR2 reads SVGEGT. The length of the CDR3 is 10 residues. Trimming cost V 7 bases and J 6 bases, with 3 bases left between them. The CDR3 region is CASKSGELFF. For the CDR3, the DNA is TGTGCCAGCAAATCCGGGGAGCTGTTTTTT.

This clonotype was found once. A much bigger clone sits one base away, suggesting this may be a read error. V is TRBV28 and J is TRBJ2-5; 8 nucleotides agree with TRBD1. Unmatched junction bases numbered 9, after V lost 8 bases and J lost 4 bases. This CDR3 region has 14 residues. Germline CDR1 reads MDHEN; CDR2 reads SYDVKM. In DNA, the CDR3 is TGTGCCAGCCGGACACAGGGGACAGGAGAGACCCAGTACTTC. It is translated as CASRTQGTGETQYF.

On this clonotype itself: This may be a read error: a much more frequent sequence differs by one nucleotide. The CDR3 carries no conserved terminal phenylalanine or tryptophan, so it likely arises from a read error. The genes are TRBV11-2 and TRBJ2-3, with D perhaps matching TRBD1 (6 bases). This CDR3 is 12 amino acids long. V shed 8 bases and J shed 4 bases, with 10 bases lying between them. CDR1 is SGHAT, CDR2 FQNNGV, per germline. CDR3 in DNA: TGTGCCAGCCAGGGGCTAGCAGATACGCAGTATTTA. This sequence encodes CASQGLADTQYL.

This rearrangement joins TRBV4-3 to TRBJ2-1, with 7 nucleotides matching TRBD2. After removal of 4 bases from V and 1 base from J, the junction contained 7 bases not matched to a gene. The CDR3 has 16 residues. Germline loops: CDR1 LGHNA, CDR2 YSLEER. The CDR3: CASSPSNSGSYNEQFF. The CDR3 region has the DNA TGCGCCAGCAGCCCAAGCAATAGCGGGTCCTACAATGAGCAGTTCTTC.